These 10 T cell receptor beta chains were all obtained from the same sample, sequenced in a study of blood T cell repertoires in COVID-19. Clones were read by immunoSEQ multiplex PCR, and TCRdb kept only the in-frame ones, dropping some. The table includes approximately 98,000 clones, about 85% detected once. The material sequenced was peripheral blood. The receptor set was obtained from a woman in her 70s with acute or convalescent COVID-19.

The count of this clone is one. The chain combines TRBV9 with TRBJ2-3; 13 bases match TRBD2. The V and J ends lost 5 bases and 0 bases, in that order; junction bases with no gene match: 6. In germline, CDR1 is SGDLS, CDR2 YYNGEE. The CDR3 is made up of 17 amino acids. This chain's CDR3 is CASSQGLAGTSTDTQYF. The CDR3 DNA reads TGTGCCAGCAGTCAGGGACTAGCGGGGACTAGCACAGATACGCAGTATTTT.

The genes are TRBV3-1 (or the pseudogene TRBV3-2) and TRBJ1-3; 9 nucleotides align to TRBD1. This CDR3 is 16 amino acids long. With V trimmed by 3 bases and J by 4 bases, 7 bases remained unmatched. The germline CDR1 and CDR2 sequences are LGHDT and YNNKEL (reference sequence). The CDR3 region is CASSHLQGALGNTIYF. The CDR3 nucleotides are TGTGCCAGCAGCCACCTACAGGGGGCCCTCGGAAACACCATATATTTT.

This clone was detected many times. V gene TRBV2 combines with J gene TRBJ2-1, with 11 bases identical to TRBD2. The CDR3 is 16 residues long. Trimming cost V 5 bases and J 7 bases; bases outside gene matches: 10. Germline loops: CDR1 SNHLY, CDR2 FYNNEI. DNA of the CDR3: TGTGCCAGCAGTCCGAGTAGCGGGGGGGCGGCAAATGAGCAGTTCTTC. Residues: CASSPSSGGAANEQFF.

CDR3 sequence (DNA): TGTGCCAGCAGCACGTACAGGGGGCCTTACGAGCAGTACTTC. It yields the protein CASSTYRGPYEQYF. The gene calls are TRBV27 and TRBJ2-7; TRBD1 matches 9 bases. After removal of 6 bases from V and 4 bases from J, the junction contained 7 bases not matched to a gene. CDR1 and CDR2 (germline): MNHEY, SMNVEV (reference sequence). This CDR3 has 14 amino acids.

This chain joins TRBV7-2 and TRBJ1-2; D possibly corresponds to TRBD1 (6 bases). Germline V gene lookup returns CDR1 SGHTA and CDR2 FQGNSA. The CDR3 contains 14 residues. Trimming took off 2 bases at V and 7 bases at J, with 14 bases between the two ends. In nucleotides, the CDR3 is TGTGCCAGCAGCTTACGGGGGGCAGAGGCTGGCTACACCTTC. This sequence encodes CASSLRGAEAGYTF. Full variable domain (outside the CDR3, taken from reference TRBV7-2 and TRBJ1-2): GAGVSQSPSNKVTEKGKDVELRCDPISGHTALYWYRQSLGQGLEFLIYFQGNSAPDKSGLPSDRFSAERTGGSVSTLTIQRTQQEDSAVYLCASSLRGAEAGYTFGSGTRLTVV.

The chain couples TRBV7-2 to TRBJ1-6; tentatively, D is TRBD1 (6 bases). CDR1 SGHTA and CDR2 FQGNSA come from the germline V gene. Trimming removed 4 bases at V and 8 bases at J, with 15 bases between. This CDR3 is built from 15 residues. The CDR3 here is CASSYTRGYHSPLHF. CDR3 DNA sequence: TGTGCCAGCAGCTATACCAGGGGTTATCATTCACCCCTCCACTTT.

The gene calls are TRBV5-4 and TRBJ2-3; 7 nucleotides agree with TRBD1. The CDR3 is made up of 17 amino acids. V trimming: 4 bases; J trimming: 1 base; junction bases outside the gene matches: 12. The germline V gene encodes CDR1 SGHNT and CDR2 YYREEE (reference sequence). The CDR3 region is CASSARTGVYRTDTQYF. The CDR3 nucleotides are TGTGCCAGCAGCGCCCGAACAGGGGTCTATCGCACAGATACGCAGTATTTT.

The chain links TRBV28 to TRBJ2-1; 10 positions match TRBD2. J lost 8 bases, V lost 6 bases, and 13 bases had no gene match. Germline V lookup: CDR1 MDHEN, CDR2 SYDVKM. The CDR3 runs to 16 residues. The CDR3 loop is CASSFPTSGVSDEQFF. The CDR3 nucleotides are TGTGCCAGCAGCTTTCCCACTAGCGGGGTCAGCGATGAGCAGTTCTTC.

V usage is TRBV6-1 and J usage is TRBJ1-1; D is possibly TRBD1 (6 bases). Per the germline V gene, CDR1 is MNHNS and CDR2 is SASEGT. This CDR3 region has 13 residues. The V end was cut by 1 base, the J end by 3 bases, with 6 bases between. CDR3 nucleotides: TGTGCCAGCAGTGAAGACAGGGACACTGAAGCTTTCTTT. It encodes CASSEDRDTEAFF.

The genes are TRBV7-2 and TRBJ2-7; 10 bases match TRBD2. The CDR3 sequence is 17 residues long. Germline loops: CDR1 SGHTA, CDR2 FQGNSA. The ends lost 3 bases at V and 6 bases at J; junction bases unmatched: 14. For the CDR3, the DNA is TGTGCCAGCAGCTTCTGGCCACTAGCGGGAATCCAAGGCGAGCAGTACTTC. Translation: CASSFWPLAGIQGEQYF.